A single count supports the clone carrying this T cell receptor beta chain. This entry belongs to a study of blood T cell repertoires in COVID-19. Overall study context: Donors in the United States, Italy and Spain gave samples during acute or convalescent COVID-19. From T cells, B-cell-depleted T cells, or PBMCs came the material, which was cDNA or gDNA.

As originally analysed: Researchers report that nucleated cell counts were estimated from reference gene primer amplification. The table came from immunoSEQ multiplex PCR; TCRdb's copy has only in-frame clones and leaves some out. V and J calls and clone size are given by that table; D and trimming were obtained from the DNA. The repertoire holds about 59,000 clones, with less than 85% as singletons. The receptor comes from a woman between 65 and 79 years old with acute or convalescent COVID-19. Sequencing input: peripheral blood.

The CDR3 loop reads CASSGGPTAEAFF. CDR3 nucleotide sequence: TGTGCCAGCAGCGGGGGCCCTACCGCTGAAGCTTTCTTT. The chain couples TRBV7-2 to TRBJ1-1, with a weak D call TRBD1 (6 bases). The length of the CDR3 is 13 residues. Germline CDR1 reads SGHTA; CDR2 reads FQGNSA. V was cut by 5 bases and J by 6 bases, with 13 bases left in between.